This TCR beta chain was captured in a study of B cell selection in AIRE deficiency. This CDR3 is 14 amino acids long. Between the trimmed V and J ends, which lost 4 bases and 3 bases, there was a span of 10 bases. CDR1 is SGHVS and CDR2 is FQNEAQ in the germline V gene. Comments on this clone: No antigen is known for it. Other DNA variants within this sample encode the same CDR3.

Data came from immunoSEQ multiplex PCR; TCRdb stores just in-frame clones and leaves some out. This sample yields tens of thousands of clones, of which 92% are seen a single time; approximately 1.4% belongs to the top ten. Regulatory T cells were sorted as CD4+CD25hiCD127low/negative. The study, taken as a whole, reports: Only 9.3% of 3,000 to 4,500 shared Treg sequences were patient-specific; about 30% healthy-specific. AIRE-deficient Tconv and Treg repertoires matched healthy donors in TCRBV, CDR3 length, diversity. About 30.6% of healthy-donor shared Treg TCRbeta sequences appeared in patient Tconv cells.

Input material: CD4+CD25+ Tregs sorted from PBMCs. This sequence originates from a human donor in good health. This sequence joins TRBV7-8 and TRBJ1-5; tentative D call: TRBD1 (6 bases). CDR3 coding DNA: TGTGCCAGCAGCTCCCGGACAGTCAATCAGCCCCAGCATTTT. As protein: CASSSRTVNQPQHF. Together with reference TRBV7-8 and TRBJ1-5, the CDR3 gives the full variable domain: GAGVSQSPRYKVAKRGQDVALRCDPISGHVSLFWYQQALGQGPEFLTYFQNEAQLDKSGLPSDRFFAERPEGSVSTLKIQRTQQEDSAVYLCASSSRTVNQPQHFGDGTRLSIL.